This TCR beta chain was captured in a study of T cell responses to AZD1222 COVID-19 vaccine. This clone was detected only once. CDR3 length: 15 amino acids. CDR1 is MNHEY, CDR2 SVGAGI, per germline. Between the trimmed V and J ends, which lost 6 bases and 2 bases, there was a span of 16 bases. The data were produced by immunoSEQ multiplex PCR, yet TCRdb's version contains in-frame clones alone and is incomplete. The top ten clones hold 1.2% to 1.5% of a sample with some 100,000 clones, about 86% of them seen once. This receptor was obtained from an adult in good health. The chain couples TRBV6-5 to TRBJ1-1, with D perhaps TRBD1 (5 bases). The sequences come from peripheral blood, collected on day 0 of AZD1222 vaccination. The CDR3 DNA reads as TGTGCCAGCAGCCACGGGGGGGGGTTTAACACTGAAGCTTTCTTT. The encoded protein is CASSHGGGFNTEAFF.